A single sample is the source of the 13 T cell receptor beta chains below, sequenced in a study of regulatory T cells in long-lasting Graves disease. CDR3 regions were amplified by Arm-PCR using iRepertoire HTBI primers to build TCR beta libraries. TCRdb reanalysed the multiplex PCR reads using MiXCR and keeps one entry per CDR3 protein. The top ten clones hold 13% to 15% of a sample with hundreds of thousands of distinct CDR3 sequences, 21% of them seen once. Time point of the sample: persistent/refractory GD, antithyroid drugs over 5 years with positive TRAb. The TCR library was made from RNA extracted from PBMCs. Material: peripheral blood mononuclear cells (PBMCs), obtained when the disease was refractory, from a patient treated with antithyroid drugs. The receptors derive from a female donor with Graves disease.

V usage is TRBV5-1 and J usage is TRBJ2-6, with D possibly matching TRBD2 (5 bases). The CDR3 extends over 19 amino acids. Between the trimmed V and J ends, which lost 9 bases and 0 bases, there was a span of 25 bases. Germline CDR1 is SGHRS and CDR2 is YFSETQ. The CDR3 DNA is TGCGCCAAATCCCAATCCAGGATACCGAGGGTCTCTGGGGCCAACGTCCTGACTTTC. Translating gives CAKSQSRIPRVSGANVLTF.

This clonotype was found many times. The chain carries TRBV3-1 and TRBJ1-1; no clear D. This CDR3 is built from 15 residues. Germline V CDR1 and CDR2: LGHDT, YNNKEL (reference sequence). The V end lost 0 bases, the J end lost 5 bases, and 13 bases lay between the germline ends. CDR3 residues: CASSQDLGSGTEAFF. The CDR3 DNA is TGTGCCAGCAGCCAAGATTTAGGCTCGGGGACTGAAGCTTTCTTT.

This clonotype was observed at least ten times. V and J are TRBV25-1 and TRBJ2-6, with a possible D match to TRBD2 (5 bases). CDR3 length: 15 residues. CDR1 MGHDK and CDR2 SYGVNS come from the germline V gene. V was cut by 3 bases and J by 3 bases, with 9 bases left in between. The CDR3 sequence: CASSDGGGGANVLTF. DNA of the CDR3: TGTGCCAGCAGTGATGGTGGAGGTGGGGCCAACGTCCTGACTTTC.

This chain links TRBV14 with TRBJ1-1, with D unclear. This CDR3 contains 13 residues. Trimming shortened V by 0 bases and J by 6 bases, and 8 bases separated the two germline ends. Germline loops: CDR1 SGHDN, CDR2 FVKESK. This CDR3 is CASSQDFGAEAFF. In DNA, the CDR3 is TGTGCCAGCAGCCAAGATTTCGGGGCTGAAGCTTTCTTT.

CDR3 DNA: TGTGCCAGCAGCGTAGACGGACGAGAACTACATGGCTACACCTTC. Translation: CASSVDGRELHGYTF. The rearrangement links TRBV9 to TRBJ1-2, with D uncertain. V was shortened by 0 bases and J by 6 bases, with 15 bases between the two germline ends. The CDR3 has 15 amino acids. From germline, CDR1 is SGDLS and CDR2 YYNGEE.

V gene TRBV7-8 combines with J gene TRBJ1-4; D is ambiguous. The CDR3 spans 16 residues. The V end lost 11 bases, the J end lost 0 bases, and 19 bases lay between the germline ends. CDR1 SGHVS and CDR2 FQNEAQ come from the germline V gene. The CDR3 DNA sequence: TGTGCCGGCAACACTAGTTCGAGGACAACTAATGAAAAACTGTTTTTT. Translating it yields CAGNTSSRTTNEKLFF.

This clonotype was detected many times. This chain connects TRBV20-1 to TRBJ2-7; 8 bases agree with TRBD2. V lost 6 bases and J lost 7; bases outside the gene matches: 8. This CDR3 is 12 amino acids long. Germline V gene sequence: CDR1 DFQATT, CDR2 SNEGSKA (reference sequence). The CDR3 bases are TGCAGTGCGAAACTAGCGGACCTGGAGCAGTACTTC. This encodes CSAKLADLEQYF.

This clonotype was recorded a few times. The V call is TRBV6-2 or TRBV6-3, the J call TRBJ1-3; D not certain. The CDR3 is 17 amino acids. The germline V gene encodes CDR1 MNHEY and CDR2 SVGEGT. The germline V and J ends were trimmed by 3 bases and 0 bases, with 15 bases remaining between them. The CDR3 loop is CASSYSTAPSSGNTIYF. DNA of the CDR3: TGTGCCAGCAGTTATTCAACAGCGCCAAGCTCTGGAAACACCATATATTTT.

This clonotype appeared a few times. The J gene is TRBJ2-7, the V gene TRBV19; TRBD1 aligns across 7 bases. The CDR3 sequence is 12 residues long. The germline gives CDR1 LNHDA, CDR2 SQIVND (reference sequence). The ends lost 6 bases at V and 5 bases at J; junction bases unmatched: 4. The CDR3 DNA is TGTGCCAGTAGCGACAGGGTTGACGAGCAGTACTTC. Residues: CASSDRVDEQYF.

At least ten counts were recorded for this clonotype. V is TRBV28 and J is TRBJ2-7; 7 bases match TRBD1. Looked up from germline, CDR1 is MDHEN and CDR2 is SYDVKM. Trimming at V came to 2 bases and at J to 9 bases, leaving 7 bases not matched to a gene. The CDR3 covers 13 residues. The DNA of the CDR3 is TGTGCCAGCAGTTTACAGCAGACAGGGACGCAGTACTTC. Translation: CASSLQQTGTQYF.

V gene TRBV5-1 combines with J gene TRBJ2-7; D not resolved. Germline V gene sequence: CDR1 SGHRS, CDR2 YFSETQ. This CDR3 spans 14 amino acids. Trimming took off 3 bases at V and 5 bases at J, with 15 bases between the two ends. CDR3 in amino acids: CASSSEPPRNEQYF. Here the CDR3 DNA reads TGCGCCAGCAGCTCTGAGCCTCCAAGGAACGAGCAGTACTTC.

This chain links TRBV9 with TRBJ2-5; 8 bases align to TRBD2. The junction had 6 bases not matched to a gene; V was cut back by 0 bases and J by 5 bases. Germline assignment: CDR1 SGDLS and CDR2 YYNGEE. This CDR3 has 15 amino acids. The CDR3 reads CASSVVAGGGETQYF. Here the CDR3 DNA reads TGTGCCAGCAGCGTAGTGGCGGGAGGCGGGGAGACCCAGTACTTC.

This chain links TRBV7-9 with TRBJ1-2; D not resolved. Trimming took off 5 bases at V and 3 bases at J, with 19 bases between the two ends. Germline V gene data show CDR1 as SEHNR and CDR2 as FQNEAQ (reference sequence). CDR3 size: 16 residues. CDR3 nucleotides: TGTGCCAGCAGCCCTAACTCCGGACTGGATCACTATGGCTACACCTTC. Residues: CASSPNSGLDHYGYTF.